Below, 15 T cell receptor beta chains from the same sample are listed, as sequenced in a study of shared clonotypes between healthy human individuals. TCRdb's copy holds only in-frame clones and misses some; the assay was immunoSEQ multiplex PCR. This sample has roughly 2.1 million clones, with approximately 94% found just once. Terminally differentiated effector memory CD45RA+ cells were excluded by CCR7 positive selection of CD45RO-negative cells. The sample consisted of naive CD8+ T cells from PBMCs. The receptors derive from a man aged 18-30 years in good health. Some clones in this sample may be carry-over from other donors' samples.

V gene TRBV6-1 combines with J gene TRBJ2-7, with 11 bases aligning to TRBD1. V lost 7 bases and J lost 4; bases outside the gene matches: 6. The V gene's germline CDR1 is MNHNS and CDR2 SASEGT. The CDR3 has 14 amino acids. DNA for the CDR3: TGTGCCAGCAACCAAGGGACAGGGGGGTACGAGCAGTACTTC. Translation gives CASNQGTGGYEQYF.

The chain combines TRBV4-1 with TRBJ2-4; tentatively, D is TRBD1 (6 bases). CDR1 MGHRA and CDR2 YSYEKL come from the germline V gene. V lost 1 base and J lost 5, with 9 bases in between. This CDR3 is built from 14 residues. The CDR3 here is CASSQVRGENIQYF. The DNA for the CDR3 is TGCGCCAGCAGCCAAGTCAGGGGAGAAAACATTCAGTACTTC.

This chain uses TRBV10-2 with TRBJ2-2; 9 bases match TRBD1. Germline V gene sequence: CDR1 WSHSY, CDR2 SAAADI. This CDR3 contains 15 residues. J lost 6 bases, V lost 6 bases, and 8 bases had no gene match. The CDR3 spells CASRPRTGEAGELFF. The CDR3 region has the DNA TGCGCCAGCAGGCCTCGGACAGGGGAGGCCGGGGAGCTGTTTTTT.

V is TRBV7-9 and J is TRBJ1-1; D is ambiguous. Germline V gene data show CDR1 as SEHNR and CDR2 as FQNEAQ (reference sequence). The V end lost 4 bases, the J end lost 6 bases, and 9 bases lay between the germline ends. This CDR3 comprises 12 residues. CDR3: CASSSRAPEAFF. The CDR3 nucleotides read TGTGCCAGCAGCTCCCGGGCCCCTGAAGCTTTCTTT.

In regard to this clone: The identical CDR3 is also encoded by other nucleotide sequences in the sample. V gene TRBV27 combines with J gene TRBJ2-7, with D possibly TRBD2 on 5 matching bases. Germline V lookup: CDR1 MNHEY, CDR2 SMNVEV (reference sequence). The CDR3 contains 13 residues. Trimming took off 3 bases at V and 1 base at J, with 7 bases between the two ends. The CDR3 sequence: CASSFGVSYEQYF. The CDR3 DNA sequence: TGTGCCAGCAGTTTCGGGGTTTCCTACGAGCAGTACTTC.

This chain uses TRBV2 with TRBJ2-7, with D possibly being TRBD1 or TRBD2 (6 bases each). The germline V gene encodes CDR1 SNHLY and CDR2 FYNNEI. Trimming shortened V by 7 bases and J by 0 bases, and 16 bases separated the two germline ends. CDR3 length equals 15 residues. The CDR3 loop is CASTEGGRSSYEQYF. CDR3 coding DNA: TGTGCCAGCACCGAAGGGGGGAGAAGCTCCTACGAGCAGTACTTC.

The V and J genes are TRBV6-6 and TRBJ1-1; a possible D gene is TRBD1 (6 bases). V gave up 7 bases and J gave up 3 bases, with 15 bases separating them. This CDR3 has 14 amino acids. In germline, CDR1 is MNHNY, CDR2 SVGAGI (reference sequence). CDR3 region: CASIPRGADTEAFF. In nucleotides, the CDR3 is TGTGCCAGCATTCCTCGGGGGGCGGACACTGAAGCTTTCTTT.

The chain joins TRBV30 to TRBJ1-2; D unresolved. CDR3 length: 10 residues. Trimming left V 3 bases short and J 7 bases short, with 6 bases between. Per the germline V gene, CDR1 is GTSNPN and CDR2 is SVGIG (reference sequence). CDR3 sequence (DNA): TGTGCCTGGAGGTTAGGTGGCTACACCTTC. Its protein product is CAWRLGGYTF. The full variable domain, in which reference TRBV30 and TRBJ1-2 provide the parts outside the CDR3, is SQTIHQWPATLVQPVGSPLSLECTVEGTSNPNLYWYRQAAGRGLQLLFYSVGIGQISSEVPQNLSASRPQDRQFILSSKKLLLSDSGFYLCAWRLGGYTFGSGTRLTVV.

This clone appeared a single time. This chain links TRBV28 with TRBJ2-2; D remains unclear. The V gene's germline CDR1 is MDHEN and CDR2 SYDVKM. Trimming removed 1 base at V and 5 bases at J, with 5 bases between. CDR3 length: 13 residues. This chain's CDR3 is CASSLLRTGELFF. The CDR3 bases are TGTGCCAGCAGTTTATTGAGAACCGGGGAGCTGTTTTTT. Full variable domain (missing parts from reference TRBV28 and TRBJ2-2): DVKVTQSSRYLVKRTGEKVFLECVQDMDHENMFWYRQDPGLGLRLIYFSYDVKMKEKGDIPEGYSVSREKKERFSLILESASTNQTSMYLCASSLLRTGELFFGEGSRLTVL.

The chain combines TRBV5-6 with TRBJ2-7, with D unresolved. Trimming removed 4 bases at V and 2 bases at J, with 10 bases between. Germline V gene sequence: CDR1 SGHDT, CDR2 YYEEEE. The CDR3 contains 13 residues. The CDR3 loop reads CASSPSVTYEQYF. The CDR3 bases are TGTGCCAGCAGCCCTTCAGTCACCTACGAGCAGTACTTC.

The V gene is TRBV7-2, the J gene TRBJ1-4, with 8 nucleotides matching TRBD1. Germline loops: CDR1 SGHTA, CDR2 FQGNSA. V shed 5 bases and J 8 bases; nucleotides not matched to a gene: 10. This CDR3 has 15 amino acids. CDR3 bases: TGTGCCAGCAGCCTACACAGGGGGTCAGGAGAAAAACTGTTTTTT. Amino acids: CASSLHRGSGEKLFF. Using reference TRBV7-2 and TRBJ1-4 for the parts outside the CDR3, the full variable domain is GAGVSQSPSNKVTEKGKDVELRCDPISGHTALYWYRQSLGQGLEFLIYFQGNSAPDKSGLPSDRFSAERTGGSVSTLTIQRTQQEDSAVYLCASSLHRGSGEKLFFGSGTQLSVL.

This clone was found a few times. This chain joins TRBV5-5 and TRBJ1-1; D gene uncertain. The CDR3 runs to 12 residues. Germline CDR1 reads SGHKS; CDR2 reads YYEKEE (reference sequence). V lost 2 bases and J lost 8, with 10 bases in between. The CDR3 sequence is CASSFLAGEAFF. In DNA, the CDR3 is TGTGCCAGCAGCTTTTTAGCGGGAGAAGCTTTCTTT.

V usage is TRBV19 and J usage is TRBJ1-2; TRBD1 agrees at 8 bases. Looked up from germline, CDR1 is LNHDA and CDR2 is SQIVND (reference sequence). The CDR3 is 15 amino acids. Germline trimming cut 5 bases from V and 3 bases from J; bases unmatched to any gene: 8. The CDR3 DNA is TGTGCCAGTAGTGCACCGGGACAGGCTTACTATGGCTACACCTTC. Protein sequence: CASSAPGQAYYGYTF.

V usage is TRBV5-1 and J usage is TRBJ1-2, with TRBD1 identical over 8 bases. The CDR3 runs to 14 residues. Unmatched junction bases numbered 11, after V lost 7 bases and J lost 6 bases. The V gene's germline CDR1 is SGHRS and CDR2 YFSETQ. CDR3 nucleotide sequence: TGCGCCAGCTGGGGGGCAGGGGGCGCGGATGGCTACACCTTC. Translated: CASWGAGGADGYTF.

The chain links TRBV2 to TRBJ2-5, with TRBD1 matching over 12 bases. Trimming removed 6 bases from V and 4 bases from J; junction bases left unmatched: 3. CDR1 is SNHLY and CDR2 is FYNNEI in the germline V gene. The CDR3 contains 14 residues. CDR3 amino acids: CASRGQGAGETQYF. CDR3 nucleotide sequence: TGTGCCAGCAGGGGACAGGGGGCGGGAGAGACCCAGTACTTC.